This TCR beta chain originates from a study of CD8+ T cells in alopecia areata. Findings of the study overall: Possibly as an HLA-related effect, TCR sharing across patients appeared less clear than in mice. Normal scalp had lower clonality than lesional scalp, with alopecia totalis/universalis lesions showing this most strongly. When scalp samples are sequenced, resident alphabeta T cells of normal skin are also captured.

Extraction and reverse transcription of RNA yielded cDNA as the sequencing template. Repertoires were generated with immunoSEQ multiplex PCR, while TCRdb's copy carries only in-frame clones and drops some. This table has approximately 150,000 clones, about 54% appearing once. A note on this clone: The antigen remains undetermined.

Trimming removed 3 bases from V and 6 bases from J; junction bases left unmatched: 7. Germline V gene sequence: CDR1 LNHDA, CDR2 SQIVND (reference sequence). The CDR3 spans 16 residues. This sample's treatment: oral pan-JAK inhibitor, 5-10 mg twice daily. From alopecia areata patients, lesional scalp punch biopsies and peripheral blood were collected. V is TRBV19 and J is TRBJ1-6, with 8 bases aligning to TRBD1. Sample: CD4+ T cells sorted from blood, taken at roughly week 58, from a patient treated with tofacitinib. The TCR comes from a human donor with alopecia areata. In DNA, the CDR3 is TGTGCCAGTAGTATGGTCTTGGGACAGGCTAATTCACCCCTCCACTTT. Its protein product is CASSMVLGQANSPLHF.